This T cell receptor (beta chain) was captured in a study of blood T cell repertoires in COVID-19. Study information: PBMCs, B-cell-depleted T cells, or T cells were the source of the cDNA or gDNA that made up the material.

Repertoires were generated with immunoSEQ multiplex PCR, while TCRdb's copy carries only in-frame clones and drops some. The top ten hold 4.3% of the sample, which has around 99,000 clones, more than 70% seen once. This clone was observed a handful of times. The CDR3 is 13 residues long. Germline assignment: CDR1 LGHDT and CDR2 YNNKEL (reference sequence). After removal of 1 base from V and 8 bases from J, the junction contained 4 bases not matched to a gene. The sequence was obtained from a man between 65 and 85 years old with acute or convalescent COVID-19. V is TRBV3-1 (or the pseudogene TRBV3-2) and J is TRBJ1-1; 7 positions match TRBD1. Sequenced sample: peripheral blood. Here the CDR3 reads CASSQVRDREAFF. Written as DNA, the CDR3 is TGTGCCAGCAGCCAAGTAAGGGACAGAGAAGCTTTCTTT.